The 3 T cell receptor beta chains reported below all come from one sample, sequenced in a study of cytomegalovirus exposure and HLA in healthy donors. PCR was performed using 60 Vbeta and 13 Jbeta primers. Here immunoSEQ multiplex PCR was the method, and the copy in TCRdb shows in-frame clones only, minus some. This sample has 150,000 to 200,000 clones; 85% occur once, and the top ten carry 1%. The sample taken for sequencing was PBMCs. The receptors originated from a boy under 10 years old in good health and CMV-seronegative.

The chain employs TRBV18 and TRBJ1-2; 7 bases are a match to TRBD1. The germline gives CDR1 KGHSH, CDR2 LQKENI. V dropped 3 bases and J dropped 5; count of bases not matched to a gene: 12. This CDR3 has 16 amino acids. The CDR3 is CASSPTGQSDFYGYTF. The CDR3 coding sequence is TGTGCCAGCTCACCTACGGGACAGTCAGATTTTTATGGCTACACCTTC.

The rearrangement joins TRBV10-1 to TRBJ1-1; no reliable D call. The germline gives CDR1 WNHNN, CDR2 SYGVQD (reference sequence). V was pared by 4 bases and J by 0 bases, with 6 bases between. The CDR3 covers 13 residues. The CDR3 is CASSASLNTEAFF. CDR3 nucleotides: TGCGCCAGCAGTGCTTCCCTGAACACTGAAGCTTTCTTT.

CDR3 residues: CASSQGRRENTEAFF. The CDR3 nucleotides are TGTGCCAGCAGCCAGGGGCGCAGGGAGAACACTGAAGCTTTCTTT. The chain carries TRBV5-6 and TRBJ1-1; D perhaps matches TRBD1 (6 bases). Germline-derived CDR1 and CDR2 are SGHDT and YYEEEE. The CDR3 is made up of 15 amino acids. V was clipped by 4 bases and J by 1 base, with 14 bases between them.